Listed here is a single T cell receptor beta chain. The antigen is not known. Profiled with immunoSEQ multiplex PCR; TCRdb holds only in-frame clones, not every one. The sample shows about 67,000 clones, roughly 84% of them seen only once. This sample was included in a study of OX40 agonist ivuxolimab in advanced cancers. Study context: Those treated in dose escalation had hepatocellular carcinoma, melanoma, renal cell cancer or head and neck cancer. Regarding the study as a whole: Dosing at 0.1 to 3.0 mg/kg was accompanied by clonal expansion of CD4+ and CD8+ blood T cells by week 6.

The CDR3 is made up of 15 amino acids. Germline CDR1 PRHDT, CDR2 FYEKMQ (reference sequence). V shed 3 bases and J shed 4 bases, with 15 bases lying between them. The chain combines TRBV13 with TRBJ1-1, with D perhaps matching TRBD1 (6 bases). The sequencing used CD4+ or CD8+ T cells sorted from blood, collected in a trial of the OX40 agonist ivuxolimab. The origin of this receptor is an adult with an advanced solid tumor such as melanoma, head and neck, liver or kidney cancer. CDR3 protein: CASSFRGGGGTEAFF. CDR3 in DNA: TGTGCCAGCAGCTTCCGGGGAGGGGGTGGCACTGAAGCTTTCTTT.